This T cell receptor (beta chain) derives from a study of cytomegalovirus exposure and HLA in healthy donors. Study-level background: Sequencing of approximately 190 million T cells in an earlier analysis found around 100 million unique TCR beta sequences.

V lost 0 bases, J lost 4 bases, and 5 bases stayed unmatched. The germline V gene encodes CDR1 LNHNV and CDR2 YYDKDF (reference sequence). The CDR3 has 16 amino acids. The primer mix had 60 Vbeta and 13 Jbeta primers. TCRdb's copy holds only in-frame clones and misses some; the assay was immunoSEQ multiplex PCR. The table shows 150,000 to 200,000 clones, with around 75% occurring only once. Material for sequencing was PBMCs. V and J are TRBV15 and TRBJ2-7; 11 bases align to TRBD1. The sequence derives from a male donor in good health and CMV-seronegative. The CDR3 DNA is TGTGCCACCAGCAGAGAGAGGGACAGGGGGTTTTACGAGCAGTACTTC. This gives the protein CATSRERDRGFYEQYF.